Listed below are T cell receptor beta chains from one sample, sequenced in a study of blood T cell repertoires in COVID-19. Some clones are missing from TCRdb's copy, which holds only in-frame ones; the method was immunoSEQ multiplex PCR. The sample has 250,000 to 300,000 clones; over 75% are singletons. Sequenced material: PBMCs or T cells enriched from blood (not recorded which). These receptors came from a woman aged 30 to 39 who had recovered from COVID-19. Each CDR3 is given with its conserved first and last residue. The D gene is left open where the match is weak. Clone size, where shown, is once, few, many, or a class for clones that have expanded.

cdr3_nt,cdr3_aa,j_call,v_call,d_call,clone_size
TGTGCCAGCAGCCAAGGGTTGGCTAGCGGGAGCGCTCGGTCCGATGAGCAGTTCTTC,CASSQGLASGSARSDEQFF,TRBJ2-1,TRBV4-2,TRBD2,.
TGTGCCAGCAGCCCACCGGACAGGGCCTATGGCTACACCTTC,CASSPPDRAYGYTF,TRBJ1-2,TRBV5-6,TRBD1,.
TGTGCCAGCAGTGGCCAGACAGGGGGGGTTGGAAACACCATATATTTT,CASSGQTGGVGNTIYF,TRBJ1-3,TRBV6-6,TRBD1,once
TGTGCCAGCAGCGTAAAGGGAGGATCACCCCTCCACTTT,CASSVKGGSPLHF,TRBJ1-6,TRBV9,.,.
TGTGCCAGCAGCTATGAGTACAATGAGCAGTTCTTC,CASSYEYNEQFF,TRBJ2-1,TRBV28,.,few
TGTGCCAGCAGTTTTGGCTCGCAGGGTCATGAAAAACTGTTTTTT,CASSFGSQGHEKLFF,TRBJ1-4,TRBV28,.,few
TGTGCCAGCAGCGGACACAGGGGTGGCCTTTGGGAGACCCAGTACTTC,CASSGHRGGLWETQYF,TRBJ2-5,TRBV7-8,TRBD1,.
TGTGCCAGCAGCCAATCAGCGGGCGGGGCTGGGAGCTCCTACAATGAGCAGTTCTTC,CASSQSAGGAGSSYNEQFF,TRBJ2-1,TRBV4-2,.,.
TGTGCCAGCAGCTTTAACAGGGGGCTTAGCAATCAGCCCCAGCATTTT,CASSFNRGLSNQPQHF,TRBJ1-5,TRBV11-1,TRBD1,.
TGTGCCAGTAGTATACTGGGTCGCCAGGGGGCAAGGGAGCAGTTCTTC,CASSILGRQGAREQFF,TRBJ2-1,TRBV19,TRBD1,.
TGTGCCAGCAGTCTACCCGACAACTTATCTGAAGCTTTCTTT,CASSLPDNLSEAFF,TRBJ1-1,TRBV28,.,.
TGCGCCAGCAGCTTAACATTAGCGGGGGGCCCAAACATTCAGTACTTC,CASSLTLAGGPNIQYF,TRBJ2-4,TRBV5-1,TRBD2,.
TGTGCCAGCAGCCATGGGACACCAATCAGAAACACTGAAGCTTTCTTT,CASSHGTPIRNTEAFF,TRBJ1-1,TRBV2,.,once
TGTGCCAGCGGGGGAGGGGGAGATAACTATGGCTACACCTTC,CASGGGGDNYGYTF,TRBJ1-2,TRBV28,.,.
TGTGCCAGCAGTCCCTTAGATCCGGCCCGGGGCTATGGCTACACCTTC,CASSPLDPARGYGYTF,TRBJ1-2,TRBV28,.,few
TGCGCCAGCAGCTGGGGGGAGGGCCTCGACGAGCAGTACTTC,CASSWGEGLDEQYF,TRBJ2-7,TRBV5-1,TRBD2,.
TGTGCCAGCAGCTTGGGCCTACCGAGCTCCTACAATGAGCAGTTCTTC,CASSLGLPSSYNEQFF,TRBJ2-1,TRBV5-4,.,.
TGCGCCAGCAGCCTACAGGGGTCGATGGCGTACACTGAAGCTTTCTTT,CASSLQGSMAYTEAFF,TRBJ1-1,TRBV4-3,TRBD1,few
TGTGCCAGCAGTTACACGGGACAGGGAAGGAGTTATGGCTACACCTTC,CASSYTGQGRSYGYTF,TRBJ1-2,TRBV6-5,TRBD1,.
TGTGCCTGGAGTGTAGGGTGGACAGGGGGCTTGAAGGAGCAGTACTTC,CAWSVGWTGGLKEQYF,TRBJ2-7,TRBV30,TRBD1,.
TGTGCCAGCAGTCCCCGACAGGGGTTAAGGTCGGGCTTAAATCAGCCCCAGCATTTT,CASSPRQGLRSGLNQPQHF,TRBJ1-5,TRBV28,TRBD1,few
TGCGCCAGCAGCTTGAGGGGACTAGTTGGGGGTGGTGAGCAGTTCTTC,CASSLRGLVGGGEQFF,TRBJ2-1,TRBV5-1,TRBD2,.
TGTGCCAGCAGCTTAGCGGGCCTATCTCTCGAGGGCTACACCTTC,CASSLAGLSLEGYTF,TRBJ1-2,TRBV7-2,.,.
TGTGCCAGCAGCTTGTGGCAGGGGCCTTTCGGCTACACCTTC,CASSLWQGPFGYTF,TRBJ1-2,TRBV5-4,.,.
TGTGCCAGCAGCTTCGACAGAGGTACTAATGAAAAACTGTTTTTT,CASSFDRGTNEKLFF,TRBJ1-4,TRBV7-2,.,.